This T cell receptor beta chain originates from a study of cytomegalovirus exposure and HLA in healthy donors (dated by TCRdb to the late 2010s). Turning to the overall study: An earlier analysis of approximately 550 of the donors reported about 250 Gb of sequence data and 120 million or so unique TCR beta sequences from about 179 million T cells. An early release that covered around 590 HLA-typed donors contained 300 to 350 gigabases of sequencing data and 80 million or so unique TCR sequences. Of the roughly 400 genotyped donors, roughly 80% were placed in the genetic ancestry cluster associated with self-reported Caucasian donors. The study was designed to test whether signatures of past pathogen exposure could be identified by cataloging public T cell receptors. The study used immunosequencing to profile the T cell repertoires of several hundred subjects and linked those repertoires to cytomegalovirus serostatus. Besides the first cohort of more than 650 subjects, a separate validation cohort made up of 120 different subjects was used. The study combined high-throughput TCR immunosequencing, statistical association of individual TCRs with disease status, and machine learning to predict cytomegalovirus infection status. A later analysis re-examined previously published TCR beta repertoires from about 670 donors and added high-resolution HLA genotyping to investigate patterns of TCR occurrence. Rather than drawing on any new phenotypic data, the later analysis identified candidate immune exposures from TCR beta sequences and the way those sequences occurred across donors. An earlier analysis of fewer than 700 of the donors applied high-throughput TCR beta sequencing to assess whether each TCR beta V gene segment acted as functional or pseudogenic. Donor age, sex, ethnicity and CMV serostatus were compiled together with the repertoire data. In a later genetic analysis, genome-wide SNP genotypes for about three fifths of the roughly 670 donors were used, and that subset was treated as a discovery cohort. All discovery cohort repertoires had been generated using a single sequencing platform. Class I and class II HLA loci were covered by the typing at four-digit resolution. The number of typed donors differed by locus: about 629-630 for A, B, C, DRB1 and DQB1; approximately 520 for DQA1; 606 for DPA1; and some 450 for DPB1. Roughly five DR-DQ haplotypes were treated as single units for association and clustering because of strong linkage in the cohort. Among some 410 genotyped donors of the cohort, an average of approximately 200,000 unique TCR beta nucleotide sequences was sequenced per donor, of which about 18% were non-productive.

Beyond this particular receptor, the publication reports: Because some donors lacked HLA typing at each locus, the association tests relied only on the typed subset. Correlated functional status among segregating V segments might reflect linkage disequilibrium, but an unknown experimental factor could not be ruled out. In the study, 150 to 200 TCR beta chains were listed as associated with cytomegalovirus. Because counts were too low, more than 15 rarely observed V segments, including chromosome 9 orphons, were left out of the earlier analysis of over 550 of the donors. Compared with the 666-donor mean, donors in an Asian-associated ancestry cluster had fewer N-insertions in productive TCRs, according to a later genetic analysis. A further reported finding was that TCR beta sequences accurately predicted the HLA-A and HLA-B alleles for most subjects in the first cohort. In a later analysis, HLA-associated TCR beta chains showed more clonal expansion and lower generation probabilities than non-associated chains that were equally common. Assigning TCR associations to individual alleles was difficult when HLA alleles, especially DR and DQ, strongly co-occurred. According to a later analysis, most CMV-associated TCR beta chains appeared to be HLA-restricted, and the HLA associations seemed to be driven largely by CMV exposure. In an earlier analysis of some 640 of the donors, most TCR beta V segments were observed in productive rearrangements about 90% or about 30% of the time, broadly matching IMGT annotations. According to the authors, the approach could potentially be generalized to other disease states and immunological phenotypes. The 87-base-pair reads could not distinguish some IMGT-functional V segments, including TRBV6-2 and TRBV6-3, so those segments were excluded. This cohort had only TCR beta chains sequenced, and the lack of alpha or paired-chain data limited which features could be detected. A few of the identified cytomegalovirus-associated TCR beta chains were confirmed in vitro to be specific for cytomegalovirus antigens. Immune exposure information for the cohort was limited to CMV serostatus. According to a later analysis, parvovirus B19, influenza, CMV and Epstein-Barr virus appeared linked to several top co-occurrence clusters. At a false discovery rate of 0.05, a later analysis linked 16,951 TCR beta sequences to specific HLA alleles. A cluster of highly shared sequence variants was judged likely to be a technical artifact of the sequencing pipeline. Presence/absence analyses assumed roughly uniform sequencing depth across donors, an assumption that may not hold. An association between a missense DCLRE1C variant and V-gene and J-gene trimming of TCR beta chains was found in a later genetic analysis and replicated in an independent cohort. According to a later analysis, TCR association rates differed among HLA loci, with DRB1 alleles showing the most associated TCRs and HLA-C alleles showing the fewest. Most TCR sequences were observed very rarely across donors, whereas some public TCRs were present in many individuals. Cytomegalovirus status was reported to be diagnosed by the classifier with high specificity and sensitivity in both the original and validation cohorts.

The library was obtained by the immunoSEQ multiplex PCR assay. For the multiplex PCR, a mixture combining 60 forward primers for TCR Vbeta segments and 13 reverse primers for TCR Jbeta segments was used. A multiplex PCR assay on genomic DNA amplified the CDR3 region of rearranged TCR beta genes. Amplified TCR beta libraries were sequenced as 87-base-pair reads on the Illumina HiSeq System. Per the authors' processing: A later analysis counted about 80 million unique TCR beta chains across the 650 to 800 repertoires, and 10 million to 12 million of these chains were shared by at least two donors. Raw reads were error-corrected and collapsed into unique sequences by a nearest-neighbor algorithm in which closely related sequences were merged to remove PCR and sequencing errors. Alignment of CDR3 sequences to IMGT reference sequences was used to assign V, D and J gene segments. For a sequence to be retained, a match of at least six nucleotides to both a V gene segment and a J gene segment was required. Rearrangements were classified as productive when the CDR3 lacked stop codons and remained in frame with V and J, and all other rearrangements were classified as non-productive. CDR3 was defined according to IMGT convention as the region running from the second conserved V-encoded cysteine to the conserved J-encoded phenylalanine. The earlier analysis of 500 to 750 of the donors excluded any sequence lacking an unambiguous match to a single V gene segment. In an earlier analysis of around 600 of the donors, V segments were called functional above 56.7% productive rearrangements and were called segregating when the between-donor standard deviation exceeded 5%. A statistical classification framework was developed to diagnose cytomegalovirus status using the catalog of TCR beta chain sequences. V and J gene assignment, in a later analysis, came from comparing TCR nucleotide sequences with IMGT/GENE-DB human TR gene sequences. Using the TCRdist pipeline, a later analysis assigned CDR3 sequences along with most-parsimonious VDJ recombination scenarios. In a later analysis, every TCR beta chain was defined by the combination of its CDR3 amino acid sequence and its V-gene family, and reads without a unique V-gene family were dropped. To address suspected cross-contamination and a sequencing artifact, a later analysis removed around 600 highly shared, low-generation-probability nucleotide sequences. In a later analysis, a clonal expansion index for each public chain was calculated from normalized within-repertoire ranks of inferred template counts. Generation probabilities in a later analysis came from a VDJ recombination model fitted to out-of-frame rearrangements, and those results were checked against IGoR. Hypergeometric tests were used in a later analysis to score TCR-TCR, TCR-HLA and TCR-CMV co-occurrence, with a repertoire-size bias correction applied to the TCR pairs. False discovery rates were estimated in a later analysis by permuting HLA or CMV assignments 20 times. In a later analysis, co-occurring TCRs were grouped with DBSCAN, and TCRdist sequence similarity was added when clustering was performed within HLA-allele-positive subsets. Repertoires with fewer than 30,000 or more than 120,000 public chains, plus five repertoires with anomalous nucleotide sharing, were excluded from co-occurrence clustering. Here the immuneACCESS table is served through TCRdb, limited to in-frame sequences with V and J called. Missing clones are a known gap in these copies; in checked studies unresolved V genes cover under half, and the rest lacks a known reason. The V and J calls and clone size were taken over from that table, and D and trimming were inferred from the DNA. The sample table contains under 200,000 clones; only one count was recorded for less than 85% of them. Together, the top ten hold around 1.4% of the sample.

The CDR3 runs 14 amino acids, cysteine and phenylalanine included. Only CDR3 DNA is held: 42 bases, read in frame from base 1. The germline V gene supplies CDR1 MNHEY and CDR2 SVGAGI. V is pared back by 5 bases and J by 0 bases, with 10 bases lying between the germline termini. The cohort consisted of 650 to 700 healthy bone marrow donors. At the time of sampling, every cohort member was nominally healthy, though immune exposures that went unrecorded were likely present. The donor tested CMV seronegative and was one of the 352 seronegative cohort members. A peripheral blood sample was provided by each donor, and peripheral blood mononuclear cells were used for TCR beta sequencing. The Qiagen DNeasy Blood Extraction Kit was used to extract genomic DNA from the blood cell samples. This clone was found a few times. It lacks a known antigen. No much larger clone exists at a distance of one base, and base qualities are not known.

The sample taken for sequencing was PBMCs. The sequence came from a man in his 60s in good health and CMV-seronegative. The rearranged chain carries TRBV6-5 and TRBJ1-2; possibly the D gene is TRBD1, per 5 matching bases. The encoded CDR3 is CASSKTDANYGYTF. The DNA reads TGTGCCAGCAGTAAGACAGATGCTAACTATGGCTACACCTTC.